This is a list of T cell receptor beta chains from one sample in a study of blood T cell repertoires in COVID-19. Assay used: immunoSEQ multiplex PCR; TCRdb lists only in-frame clones, some missing. Of fewer than 250,000 clones detected, roughly four fifths appear once; the ten largest clones hold under 2%. The sequencing input was peripheral blood. These receptors all come from a woman older than 75 with acute or convalescent COVID-19. Both conserved end residues are part of each CDR3. The D gene is left open where the match is weak. Clone sizes are given selectively: once, few, many, or a class where the clone is expanded.

j_gene	v_gene	d_gene	abundance	CDR3nt	CDR3aa
TRBJ1-2	TRBV5-8	.	.	TGTGCCAGCAGCTTGATACAGGGATTGGATGGCTACACCTTC	CASSLIQGLDGYTF
TRBJ1-5	TRBV6-6	TRBD1	once	TGTGCCAGCAGACCTTGGACAGGTGATAGCAATCAGCCCCAGCATTTT	CASRPWTGDSNQPQHF
TRBJ1-4	TRBV5-8	TRBD1	once	TGTGCCAGCAGCTTGGAAGGGACAGGGCTAGAAAAACTGTTTTTT	CASSLEGTGLEKLFF
TRBJ2-7	TRBV4-2	TRBD2	once	TGTGCCAGCAGCCATGCACTAGCGGCCTCCTACGAGCAGTACTTC	CASSHALAASYEQYF
TRBJ2-1	TRBV7-2	.	.	TGTGCCAGCAGTACCGAGACTAGTGTCTACAATGAGCAGTTCTTC	CASSTETSVYNEQFF
TRBJ2-5	TRBV18	TRBD1	.	TGTGCCAGCTCACTTGGGACAGGGCAAGAGACCCAGTACTTC	CASSLGTGQETQYF
TRBJ1-1	TRBV28	.	.	TGTGCCAGCAGTACAGGGATCATCACTGAAGCTTTCTTT	CASSTGIITEAFF
TRBJ1-2	TRBV4-3	TRBD1	few	TGCGCCAGCAGCCAAGACCCCACCGGGGCAGGGGGTCTCTACACCTTC	CASSQDPTGAGGLYTF
TRBJ1-5	TRBV18	TRBD1	.	TGTGCCAGCTCAGGATCCGGGACAGGAAACAATCAGCCCCAGCATTTT	CASSGSGTGNNQPQHF
TRBJ1-2	TRBV18	TRBD1	.	TGTGCCAGCTCACTCCAAGGTGACAGGGATGGCTACACCTTC	CASSLQGDRDGYTF
TRBJ2-6	TRBV7-9	.	.	TGTGCCAGCAGCTTAGCGTTATACTCTGGGGCCAACGTCCTGACTTTC	CASSLALYSGANVLTF
TRBJ2-3	TRBV7-3	TRBD2	.	TGTGCCAGCAGCCCAGCCCTGGCTAGCGGGAACACAGATACGCAGTATTTT	CASSPALASGNTDTQYF